This entry features one TCR beta chain sequence. The source of the sample is a study of shared clonotypes between healthy human individuals. How the authors handled the data: From ImmunoSEQ came sequences covering only the junction and carrying no quality scores, so filtering differed. Clones were sequenced by immunoSEQ multiplex PCR, and TCRdb holds only the in-frame ones, with some missing. V, J and clone size were drawn from that table, and D and trimming were deduced from the DNA. The data show around 620,000 clones, with approximately 95% seen just once and over 0.1% held by the top ten. This CDR3 spans 12 amino acids. CDR1 is SGHAT, CDR2 FQNNGV, per germline. V lost 5 bases and J lost 3, with 8 bases in between. Naive CD8 isolation took CD45RO-negative cells positively selected for CCR7 and excluded terminally differentiated effector memory CD45RA+ cells.

Material: naive CD8+ T cells sorted from blood. The clonotype originates from a woman in her twenties or thirties in good health. The J gene is TRBJ2-7, the V gene TRBV11-2, with D perhaps given as TRBD1 or TRBD2 (5 bases each). The CDR3, as DNA: TGTGCCAGCAGCCGGGGCCTCTACGAGCAGTACTTC. Protein product: CASSRGLYEQYF.